This T cell receptor (beta chain) was identified in a study of blood T cell repertoires in COVID-19. Turning to the study itself: T cells, B-cell-depleted T cells, or PBMCs provided the cDNA or gDNA that served as material.

Source study methods: Reference gene primer amplification yielded estimated nucleated cell counts. Some clones are missing from TCRdb's copy, which holds only in-frame ones; the method was immunoSEQ multiplex PCR. V, J and clone size are taken as reported in that table, and D and trimming were inferred from the DNA itself. The table has more than 95,000 clones, roughly 80% seen once. This CDR3 comprises 14 residues. CDR1 is SEHNR, CDR2 FQNEAQ, per germline (reference sequence). Trimming took 1 base from V and 0 from J, leaving 6 bases between them. The V gene is TRBV7-9, the J gene TRBJ1-1; no reliable D call. The sequenced sample consisted of peripheral blood. This TCR was sampled from a human donor in a cohort sampled during active COVID-19. The chain's CDR3 is CASSLGQLNTEAFF. The CDR3 bases are TGTGCCAGCAGCTTAGGACAATTGAACACTGAAGCTTTCTTT.